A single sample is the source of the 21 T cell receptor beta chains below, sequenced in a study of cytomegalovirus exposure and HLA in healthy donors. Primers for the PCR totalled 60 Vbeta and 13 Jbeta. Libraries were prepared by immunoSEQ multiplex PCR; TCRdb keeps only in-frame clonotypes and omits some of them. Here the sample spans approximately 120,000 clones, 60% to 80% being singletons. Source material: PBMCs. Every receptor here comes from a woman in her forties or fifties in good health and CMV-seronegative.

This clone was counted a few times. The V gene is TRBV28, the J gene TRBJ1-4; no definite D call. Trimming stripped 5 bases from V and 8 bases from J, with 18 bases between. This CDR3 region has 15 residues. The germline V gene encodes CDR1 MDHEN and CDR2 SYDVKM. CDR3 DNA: TGTGCCAGCAGTCCCCTGGGCAGGAGGCAAGAAAAACTGTTTTTT. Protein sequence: CASSPLGRRQEKLFF. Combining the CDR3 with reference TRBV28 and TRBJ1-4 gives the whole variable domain DVKVTQSSRYLVKRTGEKVFLECVQDMDHENMFWYRQDPGLGLRLIYFSYDVKMKEKGDIPEGYSVSREKKERFSLILESASTNQTSMYLCASSPLGRRQEKLFFGSGTQLSVL.

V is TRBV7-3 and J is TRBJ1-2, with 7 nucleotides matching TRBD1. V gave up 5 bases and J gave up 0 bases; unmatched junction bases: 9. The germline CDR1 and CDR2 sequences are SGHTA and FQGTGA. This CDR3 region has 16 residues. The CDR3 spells CASSPPGTATNYGYTF. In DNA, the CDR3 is TGTGCCAGCAGCCCCCCAGGGACAGCTACTAACTATGGCTACACCTTC.

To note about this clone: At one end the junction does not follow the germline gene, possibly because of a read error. In DNA form, the CDR3 reads TGTTCCAGCAGCTTAGACAGCCTCTATGGCTACACCTTC. Translated, it gives CSSSLDSLYGYTF. The chain recombines TRBV7-9 with TRBJ1-2; possible D gene TRBD1, 5 bases. The CDR3 spans 13 residues. The germline CDR1 and CDR2 sequences are SEHNR and FQNEAQ (reference sequence).

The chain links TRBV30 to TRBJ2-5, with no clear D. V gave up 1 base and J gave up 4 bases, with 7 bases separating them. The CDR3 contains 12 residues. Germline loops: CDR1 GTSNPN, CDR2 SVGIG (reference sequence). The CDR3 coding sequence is TGTGCCTGGAGTGGCAGATTAGAGACCCAGTACTTC. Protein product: CAWSGRLETQYF.

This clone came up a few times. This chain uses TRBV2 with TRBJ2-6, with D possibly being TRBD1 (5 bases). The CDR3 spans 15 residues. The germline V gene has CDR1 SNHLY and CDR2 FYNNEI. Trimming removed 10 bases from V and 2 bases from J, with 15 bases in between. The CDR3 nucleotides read TGTGCCAAGGAAATCTCAGGGACTGGGGCCAACGTCCTGACTTTC. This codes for CAKEISGTGANVLTF.

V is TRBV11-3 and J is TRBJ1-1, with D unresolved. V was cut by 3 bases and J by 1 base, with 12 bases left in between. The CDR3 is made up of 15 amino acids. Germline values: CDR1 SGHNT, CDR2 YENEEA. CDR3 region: CASSFGGEANTEAFF. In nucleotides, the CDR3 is TGTGCCAGCAGCTTTGGTGGGGAGGCGAACACTGAAGCTTTCTTT.

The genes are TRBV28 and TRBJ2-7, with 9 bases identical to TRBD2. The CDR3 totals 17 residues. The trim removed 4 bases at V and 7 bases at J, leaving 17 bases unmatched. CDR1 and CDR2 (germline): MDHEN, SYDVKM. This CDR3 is CASSYIAGEPWAGEQYF. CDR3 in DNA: TGTGCCAGCAGTTATATAGCGGGAGAACCCTGGGCGGGGGAGCAGTACTTC.

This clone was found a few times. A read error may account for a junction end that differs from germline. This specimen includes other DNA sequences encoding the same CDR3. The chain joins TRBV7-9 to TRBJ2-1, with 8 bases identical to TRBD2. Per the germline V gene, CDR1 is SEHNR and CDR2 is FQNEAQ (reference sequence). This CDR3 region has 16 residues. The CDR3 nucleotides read TGTTCCAGCAGCCCCTCATTAGCGGGATCCTACAATGAGCAGTTCTTC. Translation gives CSSSPSLAGSYNEQFF.

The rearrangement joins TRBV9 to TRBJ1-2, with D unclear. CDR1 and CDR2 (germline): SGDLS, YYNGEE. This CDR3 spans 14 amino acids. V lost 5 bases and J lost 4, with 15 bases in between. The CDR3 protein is CASRSQNTAYGYTF. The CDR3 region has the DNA TGTGCCAGCAGGTCCCAAAACACAGCCTATGGCTACACCTTC.

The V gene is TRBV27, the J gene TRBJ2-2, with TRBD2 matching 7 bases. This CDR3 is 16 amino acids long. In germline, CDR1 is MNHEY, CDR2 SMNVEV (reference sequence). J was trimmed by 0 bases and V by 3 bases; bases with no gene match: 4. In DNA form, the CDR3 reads TGTGCCAGCAGTTTCATCAGCGGGACGAACACCGGGGAGCTGTTTTTT. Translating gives CASSFISGTNTGELFF.

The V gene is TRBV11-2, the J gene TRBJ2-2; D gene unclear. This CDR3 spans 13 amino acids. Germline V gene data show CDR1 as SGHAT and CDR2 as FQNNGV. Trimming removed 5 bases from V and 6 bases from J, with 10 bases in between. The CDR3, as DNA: TGTGCCAGCAGCCGCTCAGGATCCGGGGAGCTGTTTTTT. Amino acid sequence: CASSRSGSGELFF.

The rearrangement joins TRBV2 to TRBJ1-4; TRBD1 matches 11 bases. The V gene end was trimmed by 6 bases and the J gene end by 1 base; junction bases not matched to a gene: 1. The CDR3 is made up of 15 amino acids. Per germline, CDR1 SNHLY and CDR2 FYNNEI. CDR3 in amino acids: CASSGTGGTNEKLFF. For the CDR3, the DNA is TGTGCCAGCAGCGGGACAGGGGGAACTAATGAAAAACTGTTTTTT.

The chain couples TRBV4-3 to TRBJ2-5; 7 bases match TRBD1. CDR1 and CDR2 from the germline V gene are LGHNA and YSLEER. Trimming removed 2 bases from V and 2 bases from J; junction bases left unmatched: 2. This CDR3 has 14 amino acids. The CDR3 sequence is CASSQYRGQETQYF. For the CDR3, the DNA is TGCGCCAGCAGCCAATACAGGGGACAAGAGACCCAGTACTTC.

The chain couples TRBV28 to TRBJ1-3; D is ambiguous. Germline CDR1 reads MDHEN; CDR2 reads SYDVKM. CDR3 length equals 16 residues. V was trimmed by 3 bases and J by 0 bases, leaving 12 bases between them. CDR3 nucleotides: TGTGCCAGCAGTTTCGAAGCGCCGATCTCTGGAAACACCATATATTTT. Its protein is CASSFEAPISGNTIYF. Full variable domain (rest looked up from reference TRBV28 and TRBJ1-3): DVKVTQSSRYLVKRTGEKVFLECVQDMDHENMFWYRQDPGLGLRLIYFSYDVKMKEKGDIPEGYSVSREKKERFSLILESASTNQTSMYLCASSFEAPISGNTIYFGEGSWLTVV.

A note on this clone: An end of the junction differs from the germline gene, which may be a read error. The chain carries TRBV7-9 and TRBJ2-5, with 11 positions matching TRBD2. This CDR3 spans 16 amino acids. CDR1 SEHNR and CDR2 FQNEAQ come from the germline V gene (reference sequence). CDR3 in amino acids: CSSSNVLAGVLETQYF. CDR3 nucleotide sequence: TGTTCCAGCAGCAACGTACTAGCGGGAGTTCTAGAGACCCAGTACTTC.

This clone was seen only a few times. The CDR3 sequence is CASRRGLGTDTQYF. CDR3 bases: TGTGCCAGCAGGCGGGGTTTGGGCACAGATACGCAGTATTTT. The chain is built from TRBV7-9 and TRBJ2-3; a possible D gene is TRBD2 (6 bases). V was shortened by 6 bases and J by 1 base, with 11 bases between the two germline ends. The CDR3 sequence is 14 residues long. Germline CDR1 and CDR2: SEHNR and FQNEAQ (reference sequence).

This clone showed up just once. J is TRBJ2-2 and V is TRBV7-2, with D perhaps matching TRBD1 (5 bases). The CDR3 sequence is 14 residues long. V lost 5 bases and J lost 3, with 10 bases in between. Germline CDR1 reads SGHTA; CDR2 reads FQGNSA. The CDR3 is CASSDRTYTGELFF. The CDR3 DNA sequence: TGTGCCAGCAGCGACAGAACCTACACCGGGGAGCTGTTTTTT.

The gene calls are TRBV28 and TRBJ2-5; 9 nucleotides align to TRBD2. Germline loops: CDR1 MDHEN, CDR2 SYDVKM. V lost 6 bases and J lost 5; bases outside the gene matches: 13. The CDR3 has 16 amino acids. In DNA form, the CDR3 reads TGTGCCAGCAGGGACCCGCGGGAGGGCCGGGAGGAGACCCAGTACTTC. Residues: CASRDPREGREETQYF.

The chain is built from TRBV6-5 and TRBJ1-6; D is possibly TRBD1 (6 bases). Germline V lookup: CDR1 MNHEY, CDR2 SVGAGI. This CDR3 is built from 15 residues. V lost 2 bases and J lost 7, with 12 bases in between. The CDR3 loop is CASSYEGDYNSPLHF. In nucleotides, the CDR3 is TGTGCCAGCAGTTACGAGGGGGACTACAATTCACCCCTCCACTTT.

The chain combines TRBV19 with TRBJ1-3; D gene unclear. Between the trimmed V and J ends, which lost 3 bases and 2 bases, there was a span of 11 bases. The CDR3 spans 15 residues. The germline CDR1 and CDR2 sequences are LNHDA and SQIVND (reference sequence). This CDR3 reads CASSMVAGTGNTIYF. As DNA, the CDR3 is TGTGCCAGTAGTATGGTCGCGGGTACTGGAAACACCATATATTTT. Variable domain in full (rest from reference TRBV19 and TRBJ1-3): DGGITQSPKYLFRKEGQNVTLSCEQNLNHDAMYWYRQDPGQGLRLIYYSQIVNDFQKGDIAEGYSVSREKKESFPLTVTSAQKNPTAFYLCASSMVAGTGNTIYFGEGSWLTVV.

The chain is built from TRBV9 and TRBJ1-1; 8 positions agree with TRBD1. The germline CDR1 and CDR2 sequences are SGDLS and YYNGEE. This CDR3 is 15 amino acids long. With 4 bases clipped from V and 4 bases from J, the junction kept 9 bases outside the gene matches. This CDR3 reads CASSSSRGLSTEAFF. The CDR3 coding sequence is TGTGCCAGCAGCTCCTCCAGGGGGCTGAGCACTGAAGCTTTCTTT.